The table lists the clone carrying this T cell receptor beta chain with a few counts. The antigen is undetermined. This specimen belongs to a study of T-cell memory formation after mild COVID-19. Using its own MiXCR run on the 5' RACE reads, TCRdb lists one record per CDR3 protein. This table holds 80,000 to 90,000 distinct CDR3 sequences, about 23% found once. CDR3 length: 11 residues. Germline-derived CDR1 and CDR2 are MNHEY and SVGEGT. Between the trimmed V and J ends, which lost 1 base and 4 bases, there was a span of 2 bases. Study-level results: Researchers report contracting CD4+ clones mostly in CM and EM, with CD8+ clones in EMRA.

This sequence joins TRBV6-2 or TRBV6-3 and TRBJ2-7, with unresolved D. Source material: PBMCs or a T cell subset sorted from them (not recorded which). This TCR was recovered from a man between 18 and 35 years old who had mild COVID-19 (a few samples of this study predate the infection). Cell type and time point are not known. CDR3 amino acids: CASSYWYEQYF. CDR3 nucleotide sequence: TGTGCCAGCAGTTACTGGTACGAGCAGTACTTC.